These T cell receptor beta chains were read from a single sample in a study of cytomegalovirus exposure and HLA in healthy donors. The table came from immunoSEQ multiplex PCR; TCRdb's copy has only in-frame clones and leaves some out. The repertoire holds approximately 110,000 clones, with 55% to 65% as singletons. Sequenced: PBMCs. The receptors stem from a woman aged 25 to 39 in good health and CMV-seronegative. The CDR3 runs from the conserved cysteine through the conserved F or W. The D gene is left open where the match is weak. Clone size is stated in some rows and not others, as once, few, many or a class when expanded.

v_gene: TRBV7-2
d_gene: NA
abundance: NA
j_gene: TRBJ1-1
len: 14
CDR3nt: TGTGCCAGCAGCTTAGGTCGGGAAGTTAGAGAAGCTTTCTTT
CDR3aa: CASSLGREVREAFF

v_gene: TRBV4-2
d_gene: NA
abundance: NA
j_gene: TRBJ2-3
len: 14
CDR3nt: TGTGCCAGCAGCCTGGGCCTCCAACAAGATACGCAGTATTTT
CDR3aa: CASSLGLQQDTQYF

v_gene: TRBV10-3
d_gene: NA
abundance: NA
j_gene: TRBJ1-2
len: 11
CDR3nt: TGTGCCATCAGTAACAGGGATGGCTACACCTTC
CDR3aa: CAISNRDGYTF

v_gene: TRBV15
d_gene: NA
abundance: NA
j_gene: TRBJ1-2
len: 13
CDR3nt: TGTGCCACCAGCAGCACTATGGACAGTGGCTACACCTTC
CDR3aa: CATSSTMDSGYTF

v_gene: TRBV5-6
d_gene: NA
abundance: NA
j_gene: TRBJ1-1
len: 15
CDR3nt: TGTGCCAGCAGCTTGGGACCCGGGTCTGGCACTGAAGCTTTCTTT
CDR3aa: CASSLGPGSGTEAFF

v_gene: TRBV23-1
d_gene: TRBD1
abundance: NA
j_gene: TRBJ1-5
len: 20
CDR3nt: TGCGCCAGCAGTCAATTTCCCTGGAGGAACAGGGGGCCAAGCAATCAGCCCCAGCATTTT
CDR3aa: CASSQFPWRNRGPSNQPQHF

v_gene: TRBV29-1
d_gene: TRBD1
abundance: NA
j_gene: TRBJ2-7
len: 13
CDR3nt: TGCAGCGTCGCAACAGGGTCAGGGGGCGAGCAGTACTTC
CDR3aa: CSVATGSGGEQYF

v_gene: TRBV13
d_gene: NA
abundance: NA
j_gene: TRBJ2-7
len: 12
CDR3nt: TGTGCCAGCAGCCTCCTGTCCTACGAGCAGTACTTC
CDR3aa: CASSLLSYEQYF

v_gene: TRBV28
d_gene: NA
abundance: NA
j_gene: TRBJ1-2
len: 16
CDR3nt: TGTGCCAGCAGAGAGGAAACAGGGCTAAACCCTTATGGCTACACCTTC
CDR3aa: CASREETGLNPYGYTF

v_gene: TRBV7-3
d_gene: NA
abundance: few
j_gene: TRBJ2-7
len: 12
CDR3nt: TGTGCCAGCAGCCAGGGGGGTGGGGAGCAGTACTTC
CDR3aa: CASSQGGGEQYF

v_gene: TRBV2
d_gene: TRBD1
abundance: NA
j_gene: TRBJ1-1
len: 16
CDR3nt: TGTGCCAGCACGGGTGGGGGACAGGGGTCCTGGGGTGAAGCTTTCTTT
CDR3aa: CASTGGGQGSWGEAFF

v_gene: TRBV21-1
d_gene: NA
abundance: NA
j_gene: TRBJ1-4
len: 15
CDR3nt: TGTGCCAGCAGCAAACAGGTTGCAACTAATGAAAAACTGTTTTTT
CDR3aa: CASSKQVATNEKLFF

v_gene: TRBV2
d_gene: TRBD1
abundance: NA
j_gene: TRBJ1-2
len: 17
CDR3nt: TGTGCCGGCAGGACCAGAGGGCGGGGGGACAGAGCCTATGGCTACACCTTC
CDR3aa: CAGRTRGRGDRAYGYTF

v_gene: TRBV7-8
d_gene: TRBD1
abundance: NA
j_gene: TRBJ2-1
len: 20
CDR3nt: TGTGCCAGCAGCTCGTCCGGGACAGGGGAGCGGGAATACGTCGTAGGTGAGCAGTTCTTC
CDR3aa: CASSSSGTGEREYVVGEQFF

v_gene: TRBV2
d_gene: TRBD2
abundance: few
j_gene: TRBJ2-1
len: 16
CDR3nt: TGTGCCAGCAGACGGACTAGCGGGACTCTCTACAATGAGCAGTTCTTC
CDR3aa: CASRRTSGTLYNEQFF

v_gene: TRBV5-4
d_gene: TRBD2
abundance: NA
j_gene: TRBJ2-5
len: 16
CDR3nt: TGTGCCAGCAGCACCAGACTAGCGGGGCTCCAAGAGACCCAGTACTTC
CDR3aa: CASSTRLAGLQETQYF

v_gene: TRBV11-2
d_gene: NA
abundance: few
j_gene: TRBJ1-1
len: 17
CDR3nt: TGTGCCAGCAGCTCGGTTAGGGTGGGTCGTCGGGGAGCTGAAGCTTTCTTT
CDR3aa: CASSSVRVGRRGAEAFF

v_gene: TRBV30
d_gene: TRBD1
abundance: NA
j_gene: TRBJ2-3
len: 17
CDR3nt: TGTGCCTGGAGCCCCCGGGCCGACAGGGATCACACAGATACGCAGTATTTT
CDR3aa: CAWSPRADRDHTDTQYF

v_gene: TRBV28
d_gene: TRBD1
abundance: NA
j_gene: TRBJ2-7
len: 17
CDR3nt: TGTGCCAGCAGGTCCCCCACCGGGACAGGGGGCTCCTACGAGCAGTACTTC
CDR3aa: CASRSPTGTGGSYEQYF